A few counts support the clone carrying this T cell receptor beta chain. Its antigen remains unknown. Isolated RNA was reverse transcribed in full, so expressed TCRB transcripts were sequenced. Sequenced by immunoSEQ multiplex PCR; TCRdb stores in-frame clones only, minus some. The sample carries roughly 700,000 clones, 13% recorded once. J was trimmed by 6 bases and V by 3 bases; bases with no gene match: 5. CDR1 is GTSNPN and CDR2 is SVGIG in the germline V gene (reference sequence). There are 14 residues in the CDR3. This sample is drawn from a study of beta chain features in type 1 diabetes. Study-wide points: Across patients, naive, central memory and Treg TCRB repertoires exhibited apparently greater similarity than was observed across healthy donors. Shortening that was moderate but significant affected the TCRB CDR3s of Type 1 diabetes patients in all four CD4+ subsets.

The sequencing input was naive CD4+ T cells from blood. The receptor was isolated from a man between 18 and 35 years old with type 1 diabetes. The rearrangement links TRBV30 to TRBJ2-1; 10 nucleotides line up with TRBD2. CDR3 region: CAWSERGGRNEQFF. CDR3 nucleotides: TGTGCCTGGAGCGAGCGGGGGGGACGCAATGAGCAGTTCTTC.